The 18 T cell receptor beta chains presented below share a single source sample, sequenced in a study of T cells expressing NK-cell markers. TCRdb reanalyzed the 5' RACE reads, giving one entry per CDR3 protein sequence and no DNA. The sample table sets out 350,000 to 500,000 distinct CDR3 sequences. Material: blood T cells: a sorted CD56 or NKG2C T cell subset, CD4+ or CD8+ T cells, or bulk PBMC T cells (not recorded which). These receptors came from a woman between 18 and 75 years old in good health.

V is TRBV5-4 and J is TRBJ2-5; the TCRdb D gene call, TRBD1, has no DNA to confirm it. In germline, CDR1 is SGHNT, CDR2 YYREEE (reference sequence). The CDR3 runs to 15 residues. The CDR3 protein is CASSLLQGGQETQYF.

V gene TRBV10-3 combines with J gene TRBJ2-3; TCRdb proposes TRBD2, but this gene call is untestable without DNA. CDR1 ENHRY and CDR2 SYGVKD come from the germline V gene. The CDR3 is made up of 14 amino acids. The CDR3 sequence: CAITSGGGTDTQYF.

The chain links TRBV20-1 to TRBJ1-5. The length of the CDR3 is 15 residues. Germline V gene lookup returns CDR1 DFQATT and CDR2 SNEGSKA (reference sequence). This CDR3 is CSARGTPTSSQPQHF.

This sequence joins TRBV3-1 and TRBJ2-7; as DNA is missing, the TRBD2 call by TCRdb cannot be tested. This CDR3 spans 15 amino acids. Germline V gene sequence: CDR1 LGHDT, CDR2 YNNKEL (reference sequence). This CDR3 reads CASSYRTSGPYEQYF.

CDR3 sequence: CASAGQPRLNTEAFF. The chain joins TRBV27 to TRBJ1-1. Germline V CDR1 and CDR2: MNHEY, SMNVEV (reference sequence). The CDR3 runs to 15 residues.

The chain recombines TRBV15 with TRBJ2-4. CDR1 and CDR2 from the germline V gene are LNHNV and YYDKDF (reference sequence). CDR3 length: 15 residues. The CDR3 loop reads CATSRDQLAENIQYF.

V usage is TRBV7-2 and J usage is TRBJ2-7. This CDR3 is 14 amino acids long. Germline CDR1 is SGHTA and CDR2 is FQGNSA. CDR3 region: CASSFKPSSYEQYF.

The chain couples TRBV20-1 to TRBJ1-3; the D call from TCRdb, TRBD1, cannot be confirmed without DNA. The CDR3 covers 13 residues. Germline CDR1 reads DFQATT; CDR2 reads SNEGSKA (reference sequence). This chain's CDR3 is CSATQGAGNTIYF.

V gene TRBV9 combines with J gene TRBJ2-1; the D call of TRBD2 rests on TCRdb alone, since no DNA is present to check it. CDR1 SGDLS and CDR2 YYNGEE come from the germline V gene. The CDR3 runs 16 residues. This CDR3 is CASSTSGRAPVNEQFF.

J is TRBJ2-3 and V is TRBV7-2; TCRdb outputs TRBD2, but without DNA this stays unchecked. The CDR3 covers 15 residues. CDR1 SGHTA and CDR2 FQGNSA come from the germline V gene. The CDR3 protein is CASSLVKRVTDTQYF.

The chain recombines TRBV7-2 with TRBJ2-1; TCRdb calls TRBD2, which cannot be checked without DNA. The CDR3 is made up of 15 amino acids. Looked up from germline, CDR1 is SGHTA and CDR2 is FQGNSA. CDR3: CASSLLAGMGNEQFF.

CDR3 region: CASSSGLEYEQYF. The J gene is TRBJ2-7, the V gene TRBV7-9; absent DNA, TCRdb's TRBD2 call cannot be checked. The CDR3 length is 13 residues. CDR1 is SEHNR and CDR2 is FQNEAQ in the germline V gene (reference sequence).

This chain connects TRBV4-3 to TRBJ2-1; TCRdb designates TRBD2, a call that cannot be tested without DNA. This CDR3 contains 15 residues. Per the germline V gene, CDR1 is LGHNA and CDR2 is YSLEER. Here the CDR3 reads CASSPTSGRDYEQFF.

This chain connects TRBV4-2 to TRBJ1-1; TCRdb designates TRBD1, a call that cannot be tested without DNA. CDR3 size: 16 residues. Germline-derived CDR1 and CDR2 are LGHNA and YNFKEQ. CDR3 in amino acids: CASTRGSHRGESEAFF.

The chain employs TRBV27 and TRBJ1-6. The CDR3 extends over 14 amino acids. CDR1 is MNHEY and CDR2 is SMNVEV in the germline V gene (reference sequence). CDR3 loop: CASSLLLTNSPLHF.

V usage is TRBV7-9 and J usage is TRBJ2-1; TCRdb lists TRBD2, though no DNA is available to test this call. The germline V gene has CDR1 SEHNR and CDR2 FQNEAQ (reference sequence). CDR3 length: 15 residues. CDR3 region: CASSFGGRGLNEQFF.

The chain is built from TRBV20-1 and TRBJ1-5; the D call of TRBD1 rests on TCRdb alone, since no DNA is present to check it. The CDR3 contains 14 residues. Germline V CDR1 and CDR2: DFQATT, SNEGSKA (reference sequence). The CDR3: CSAPPRVGNQPQHF.

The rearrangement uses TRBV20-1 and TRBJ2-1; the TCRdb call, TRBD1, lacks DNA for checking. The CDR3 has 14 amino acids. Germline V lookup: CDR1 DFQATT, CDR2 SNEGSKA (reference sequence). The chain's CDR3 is CSVTRDRAYNEQFF.